This T cell receptor beta chain emerged from a study of control samples from healthy donors and cancer patients. TCRdb keeps only in-frame clones here, not all; method: immunoSEQ multiplex PCR. The sample has roughly 170,000 clones, over 85% seen once. The CDR3 runs to 14 residues. With 4 bases removed from V and 0 bases from J, the gap between germline ends came to 10 bases. Germline loops: CDR1 SGDLS, CDR2 YYNGEE. Source material: blood. This clonotype was sampled from a young man in good health. This chain links TRBV9 with TRBJ1-2, with a weak D call TRBD1 (6 bases). The CDR3 protein is CASSPGQTNYGYTF. In nucleotides, the CDR3 is TGTGCCAGCAGCCCCGGACAGACTAACTATGGCTACACCTTC.